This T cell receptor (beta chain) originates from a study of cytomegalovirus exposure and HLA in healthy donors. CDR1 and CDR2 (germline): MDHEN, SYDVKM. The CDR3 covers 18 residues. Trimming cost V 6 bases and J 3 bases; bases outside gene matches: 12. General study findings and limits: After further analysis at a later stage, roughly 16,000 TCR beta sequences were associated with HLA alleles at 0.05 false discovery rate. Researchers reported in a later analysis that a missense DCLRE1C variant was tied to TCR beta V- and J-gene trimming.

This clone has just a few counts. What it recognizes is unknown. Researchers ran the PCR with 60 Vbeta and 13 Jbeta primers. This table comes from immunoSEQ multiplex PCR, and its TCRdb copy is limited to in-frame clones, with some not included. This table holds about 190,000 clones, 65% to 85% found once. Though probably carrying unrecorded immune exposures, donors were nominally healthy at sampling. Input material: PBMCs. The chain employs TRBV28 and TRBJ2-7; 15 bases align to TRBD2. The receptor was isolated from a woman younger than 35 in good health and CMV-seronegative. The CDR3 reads CASSLGTSGGLRRYEQYF. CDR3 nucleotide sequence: TGTGCCAGCAGCCTCGGGACTAGCGGGGGGCTGCGACGCTACGAGCAGTACTTC. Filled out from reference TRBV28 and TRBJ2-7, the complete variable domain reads DVKVTQSSRYLVKRTGEKVFLECVQDMDHENMFWYRQDPGLGLRLIYFSYDVKMKEKGDIPEGYSVSREKKERFSLILESASTNQTSMYLCASSLGTSGGLRRYEQYFGPGTRLTVT.